The 18 T cell receptor beta chains given below trace back to one sample, sequenced in a study of blood T cell repertoires in COVID-19. The table came from immunoSEQ multiplex PCR; TCRdb's copy has only in-frame clones and leaves some out. The sample has about 160,000 clones, roughly 90% seen once. The sequenced sample consisted of peripheral blood. The receptors were gathered from a man between 60 and 70 years old with acute or convalescent COVID-19.

The rearrangement links TRBV19 to TRBJ2-7; D is undetermined. CDR3 length: 13 residues. Looked up from germline, CDR1 is LNHDA and CDR2 is SQIVND (reference sequence). Trimming stripped 5 bases from V and 5 bases from J, with 13 bases between. CDR3 coding DNA: TGTGCCAGTAGTTCCCCGAGGATGAACGAGCAGTACTTC. Translating it yields CASSSPRMNEQYF.

This clone was seen only a few times. The genes are TRBV20-1 and TRBJ1-2; possibly TRBD1 for D (5 bases). V lost 4 bases, J lost 10 bases, and 13 bases lay in between. The CDR3 has 11 residues. Germline V lookup: CDR1 DFQATT, CDR2 SNEGSKA (reference sequence). The DNA of the CDR3 is TGCAGTGCTACGGGGGGTCCTTCCTACACCTTC. Protein product: CSATGGPSYTF.

This chain uses TRBV11-3 with TRBJ2-2; D is perhaps TRBD1 (5 bases). Germline loops: CDR1 SGHNT, CDR2 YENEEA. The CDR3 is 14 amino acids. V gave up 5 bases and J gave up 4 bases, with 11 bases separating them. CDR3 nucleotide sequence: TGTGCCAGCAGCACAGGTTTTGTCACCGGGGAGCTGTTTTTT. This translates into CASSTGFVTGELFF.

The chain joins TRBV3-1 (or the pseudogene TRBV3-2) to TRBJ1-2; 9 bases map to TRBD1. Germline lookup yields CDR1 LGHDT and CDR2 YNNKEL (reference sequence). The CDR3 extends over 15 amino acids. Unmatched junction bases numbered 9, after V lost 2 bases and J lost 8 bases. CDR3: CASSQRRDRAAGYTF. The CDR3 nucleotides read TGTGCCAGCAGCCAACGCCGGGACAGGGCCGCCGGCTACACCTTC.

The V gene is TRBV4-1, the J gene TRBJ2-1; D remains unclear. Trimming took off 4 bases at V and 8 bases at J, with 6 bases between the two ends. This CDR3 has 11 amino acids. Germline V gene lookup returns CDR1 MGHRA and CDR2 YSYEKL. CDR3 in amino acids: CASSLADEQFF. For the CDR3, the DNA is TGCGCCAGCAGCCTAGCCGATGAGCAGTTCTTC.

V gene TRBV19 combines with J gene TRBJ2-2; tentative D call: TRBD1 (6 bases). Trimming took off 5 bases at V and 6 bases at J, with 13 bases between the two ends. The CDR3 sequence is 14 residues long. The V gene's germline CDR1 is LNHDA and CDR2 SQIVND (reference sequence). CDR3 sequence: CASSPPPGAGELFF. CDR3 bases: TGTGCCAGTAGTCCCCCCCCAGGGGCCGGGGAGCTGTTTTTT.

The genes are TRBV5-4 and TRBJ2-1; TRBD2 matches 8 bases. V lost 3 bases, J lost 7 bases, and 9 bases stayed unmatched. The CDR3 sequence is 15 residues long. In germline, CDR1 is SGHNT, CDR2 YYREEE (reference sequence). The CDR3: CASSSPGLGVNEQFF. The CDR3, as DNA: TGTGCCAGCAGCTCGCCGGGACTAGGTGTGAATGAGCAGTTCTTC.

The V and J genes are TRBV9 and TRBJ2-7, with 9 bases that match TRBD1. The CDR3 covers 15 residues. Germline CDR1 SGDLS, CDR2 YYNGEE. V lost 0 bases and J lost 1; bases outside the gene matches: 2. The CDR3 here is CASSVGGTGSYEQYF. The CDR3 DNA follows: TGTGCCAGCAGCGTAGGTGGGACAGGGTCCTACGAGCAGTACTTC.

The chain combines TRBV7-9 with TRBJ1-2; D unresolved. V lost 5 bases, J lost 0 bases, and 4 bases lay in between. The germline CDR1 and CDR2 sequences are SEHNR and FQNEAQ (reference sequence). This CDR3 region has 12 residues. CDR3 region: CASSQSNYGYTF. DNA for the CDR3: TGTGCCAGCAGCCAATCTAACTATGGCTACACCTTC.

This chain uses TRBV14 with TRBJ1-1; tentative D call: TRBD1 (6 bases). The V end lost 3 bases, the J end lost 5 bases, and 10 bases lay between the germline ends. There are 13 residues in the CDR3. Germline V gene lookup returns CDR1 SGHDN and CDR2 FVKESK. The DNA of the CDR3 is TGTGCCAGCAGCCAGACAGGTGGAACTGAAGCTTTCTTT. Its protein is CASSQTGGTEAFF.

The chain couples TRBV9 to TRBJ1-1; D possibly corresponds to TRBD1 (5 bases). Germline CDR1 and CDR2: SGDLS and YYNGEE. The V gene lost 4 bases and the J gene lost 1 base, with 11 bases spanning the gap. The length of the CDR3 is 14 residues. This CDR3 reads CASSLVRGNTEAFF. DNA for the CDR3: TGTGCCAGCAGCTTGGTTAGGGGGAACACTGAAGCTTTCTTT.

The V and J genes are TRBV19 and TRBJ2-7; 10 positions agree with TRBD1. Unmatched junction bases numbered 8, after V lost 4 bases and J lost 2 bases. This CDR3 spans 16 amino acids. Germline CDR1 and CDR2: LNHDA and SQIVND (reference sequence). CDR3 region: CASSRAGTGETYEQYF. In DNA form, the CDR3 reads TGTGCCAGTAGTAGGGCCGGGACAGGGGAAACCTACGAGCAGTACTTC.

The chain recombines TRBV5-1 with TRBJ2-1, with 10 bases that match TRBD1. In germline, CDR1 is SGHRS, CDR2 YFSETQ. V lost 0 bases, J lost 10 bases, and 10 bases stayed unmatched. The CDR3 sequence is 16 residues long. CDR3 DNA sequence: TGCGCCAGCAGCTTGGTGGGGGGACAGGGGCCATCCGAGCAGTTCTTC. Protein product: CASSLVGGQGPSEQFF.

The V call is TRBV7-6, the J call TRBJ1-2, with 7 bases lining up with TRBD1. V dropped 4 bases and J dropped 0; count of bases not matched to a gene: 8. The CDR3 runs 16 residues. Per germline, CDR1 SGHVS and CDR2 FNYEAQ. Written as DNA, the CDR3 is TGTGCCAGCAGCTCCCGGCAGGGGGTTGCTAACTATGGCTACACCTTC. The encoded protein is CASSSRQGVANYGYTF.

The chain employs TRBV28 and TRBJ1-2; 10 bases line up with TRBD1. V shed 4 bases, J shed 3 bases, and the junction held 5 bases outside the gene matches. Germline V lookup: CDR1 MDHEN, CDR2 SYDVKM. There are 15 residues in the CDR3. Written as DNA, the CDR3 is TGTGCCAGCAGTTCCGCTGGGACAGGGGACTATGGCTACACCTTC. Translated, it gives CASSSAGTGDYGYTF.

This rearrangement joins TRBV30 to TRBJ1-2, with a possible D match to TRBD1 (5 bases). Germline V CDR1 and CDR2: GTSNPN, SVGIG (reference sequence). The V gene lost 1 base and the J gene lost 7 bases, with 10 bases spanning the gap. This CDR3 has 12 amino acids. CDR3 DNA sequence: TGTGCCTGGAGTGCCCAGGGTTTTGGCTACACCTTC. The encoded protein is CAWSAQGFGYTF. Based on the CDR3 plus reference TRBV30 and TRBJ1-2, the full variable domain is SQTIHQWPATLVQPVGSPLSLECTVEGTSNPNLYWYRQAAGRGLQLLFYSVGIGQISSEVPQNLSASRPQDRQFILSSKKLLLSDSGFYLCAWSAQGFGYTFGSGTRLTVV.

The chain uses TRBV19 and TRBJ1-1; TRBD1 matches 10 bases. Trimming removed 5 bases from V and 1 base from J; junction bases left unmatched: 4. The CDR3 covers 15 residues. Germline lookup yields CDR1 LNHDA and CDR2 SQIVND (reference sequence). The CDR3 nucleotides read TGTGCCAGTAGTGTAAGGACAGGGGGGAACACTGAAGCTTTCTTT. It translates to CASSVRTGGNTEAFF. Variable domain in full (rest from reference TRBV19 and TRBJ1-1): DGGITQSPKYLFRKEGQNVTLSCEQNLNHDAMYWYRQDPGQGLRLIYYSQIVNDFQKGDIAEGYSVSREKKESFPLTVTSAQKNPTAFYLCASSVRTGGNTEAFFGQGTRLTVV.

CDR3 region: CASGQGATNEKLFF. DNA of the CDR3: TGTGCCAGCGGACAGGGAGCAACTAATGAAAAACTGTTTTTT. V and J are TRBV19 and TRBJ1-4, with 8 bases that match TRBD1. This CDR3 spans 14 amino acids. Trimming removed 9 bases from V and 0 bases from J; junction bases left unmatched: 3. Germline-derived CDR1 and CDR2 are LNHDA and SQIVND (reference sequence).